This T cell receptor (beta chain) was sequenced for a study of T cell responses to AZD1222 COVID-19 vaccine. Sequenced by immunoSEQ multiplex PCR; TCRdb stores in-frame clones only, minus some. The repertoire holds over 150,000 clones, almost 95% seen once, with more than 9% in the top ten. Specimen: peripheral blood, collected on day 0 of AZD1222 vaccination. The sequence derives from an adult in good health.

CDR3 sequence reads: CASSKVSSSNQPQHF. CDR3 DNA sequence: TGTGCCAGCAGCAAGGTTTCGTCTAGCAATCAGCCCCAGCATTTT. The chain has TRBV27 and TRBJ1-5; no clear D gene. This CDR3 has 15 residues. Trimming cost V 6 bases and J 0 bases, with 12 bases left between them. CDR1 MNHEY and CDR2 SMNVEV come from the germline V gene (reference sequence).